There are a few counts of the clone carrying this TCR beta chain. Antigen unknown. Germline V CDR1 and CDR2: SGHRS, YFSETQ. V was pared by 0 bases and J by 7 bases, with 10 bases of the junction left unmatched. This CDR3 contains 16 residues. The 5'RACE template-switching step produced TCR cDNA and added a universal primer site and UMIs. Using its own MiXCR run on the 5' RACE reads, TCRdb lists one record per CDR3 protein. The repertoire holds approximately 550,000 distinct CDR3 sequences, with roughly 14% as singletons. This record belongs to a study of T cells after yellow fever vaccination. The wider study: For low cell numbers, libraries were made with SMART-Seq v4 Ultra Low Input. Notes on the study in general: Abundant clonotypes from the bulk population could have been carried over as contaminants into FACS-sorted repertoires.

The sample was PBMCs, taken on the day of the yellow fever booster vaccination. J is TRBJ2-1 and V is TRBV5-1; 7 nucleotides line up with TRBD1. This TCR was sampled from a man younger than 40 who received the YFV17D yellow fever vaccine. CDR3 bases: TGCGCCAGCAGCTTGGCAAAGGGGGCAACTGTGAATGAGCAGTTCTTC. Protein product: CASSLAKGATVNEQFF.